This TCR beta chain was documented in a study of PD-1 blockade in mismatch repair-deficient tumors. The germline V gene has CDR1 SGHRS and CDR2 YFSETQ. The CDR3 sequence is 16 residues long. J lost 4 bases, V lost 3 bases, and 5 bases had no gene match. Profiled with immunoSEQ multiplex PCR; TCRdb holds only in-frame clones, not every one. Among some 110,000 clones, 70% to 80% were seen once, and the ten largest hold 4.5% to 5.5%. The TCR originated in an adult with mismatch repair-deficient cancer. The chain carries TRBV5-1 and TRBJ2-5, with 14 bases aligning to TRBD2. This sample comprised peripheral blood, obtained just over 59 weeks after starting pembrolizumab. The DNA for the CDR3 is TGCGCCAGCAGCTCGGGACTAGCGGGAGCTTCAGAGACCCAGTACTTC. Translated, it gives CASSSGLAGASETQYF.